This entry lists 9 T cell receptor beta chains sequenced from one sample in a study of cytomegalovirus exposure and HLA in healthy donors. Only in-frame clones appear in the TCRdb table, and some are missing; sequencing was by immunoSEQ multiplex PCR. The sample yields roughly 170,000 clones, around 81% seen once. Material: PBMCs. These receptors were obtained from a woman between 18 and 29 years old in good health and CMV-seropositive.

In this sample, this clone turned up a few times. The rearrangement links TRBV2 to TRBJ1-6; TRBD1 might be the D (5 bases). The V gene lost 4 bases and the J gene lost 2 bases, with 9 bases spanning the gap. CDR1 is SNHLY, CDR2 FYNNEI, per germline. The CDR3 has 15 amino acids. CDR3 coding DNA: TGTGCCAGCAGTGGGGAGGGGCCCTATAATTCACCCCTCCACTTT. Translation: CASSGEGPYNSPLHF.

The CDR3 is CASSFKGYGYTF. The CDR3 region has the DNA TGTGCCAGCAGTTTTAAGGGGTATGGCTACACCTTC. V gene TRBV28 combines with J gene TRBJ1-2; D may be TRBD1 (5 bases). This CDR3 has 12 residues. Trimming stripped 3 bases from V and 5 bases from J, with 7 bases between. Per the germline V gene, CDR1 is MDHEN and CDR2 is SYDVKM.

CDR3 nucleotides: TGCGCCAGCAGCCAGGAGGACAGGGGGCGAGCAGATACGCAGTATTTT. It encodes CASSQEDRGRADTQYF. The J gene is TRBJ2-3, the V gene TRBV4-3; 11 positions agree with TRBD1. Germline assignment: CDR1 LGHNA and CDR2 YSLEER. This CDR3 comprises 16 residues. V lost 3 bases, J lost 4 bases, and 6 bases stayed unmatched.

This chain uses TRBV5-1 with TRBJ2-5; D not certain. From germline, CDR1 is SGHRS and CDR2 YFSETQ. The CDR3 loop spans 13 amino acids. The germline V and J ends were trimmed by 4 bases and 5 bases, with 12 bases remaining between them. The CDR3 spells CASSSRPWETQYF. The CDR3 region has the DNA TGCGCCAGCAGCAGCCGTCCCTGGGAGACCCAGTACTTC.

V and J are TRBV5-6 and TRBJ1-4; TRBD1 matches at 11 bases. V dropped 4 bases and J dropped 7; count of bases not matched to a gene: 9. There are 16 residues in the CDR3. In germline, CDR1 is SGHDT, CDR2 YYEEEE. In DNA form, the CDR3 reads TGTGCCAGCAGCCTCCAATCGGGACAGGGGGGTGAAAAACTGTTTTTT. This translates into CASSLQSGQGGEKLFF.

The V call is TRBV29-1, the J call TRBJ2-1; TRBD2 matches 7 bases. With 5 bases clipped from V and 7 bases from J, the junction kept 11 bases outside the gene matches. Looked up from germline, CDR1 is SQVTM and CDR2 is ANQGSEA. The CDR3 consists of 14 residues. CDR3 nucleotide sequence: TGCAGCGTTTCCAATTGGGGGGGAGTAAATGAGCAGTTCTTC. It translates to CSVSNWGGVNEQFF.

The chain is built from TRBV7-2 and TRBJ1-1; D possibly corresponds to TRBD1 (6 bases). Between the trimmed V and J ends, which lost 2 bases and 10 bases, there was a span of 11 bases. The CDR3 runs to 12 residues. Germline V gives CDR1 SGHTA, CDR2 FQGNSA. This CDR3 is CASSLMRRGAFF. CDR3 nucleotides: TGTGCCAGCAGCTTAATGCGCAGGGGAGCTTTCTTT.

This chain links TRBV4-3 with TRBJ2-7, with 7 bases fitting TRBD2. Germline CDR1 and CDR2: LGHNA and YSLEER. The CDR3 spans 17 residues. J was trimmed by 6 bases and V by 1 base; bases with no gene match: 15. The CDR3 spells CASSQGSAGALLAEQYF. CDR3 sequence (DNA): TGCGCCAGCAGCCAAGGTTCCGCGGGAGCCCTGTTGGCCGAGCAGTACTTC.

The V and J genes are TRBV7-2 and TRBJ2-7; tentatively, D is TRBD2 (5 bases). The germline V gene has CDR1 SGHTA and CDR2 FQGNSA. The germline V and J ends were trimmed by 5 bases and 6 bases, with 11 bases remaining between them. The CDR3 runs 12 residues. DNA of the CDR3: TGTGCCAGCAGCCCCCCCCGGGGCGAGCAGTACTTC. It encodes CASSPPRGEQYF.